This T cell receptor beta chain is from a study of STAT5B mutations in CD4+ large granular lymphocyte leukemia. Study-wide context: Among healthy donors, a particular HLA allele went with more CDR3 'QG' motifs.

Overall study results and limits: Patient CD4-sorted repertoires looked more clonal than healthy CD4+ repertoires, even without putative leukemic clones. About a quarter of private leukemic clonotypes occurred rarely in other patients' non-leukemic repertoires. Top patient clones used TRBV06 genes more often: 8/27 versus 2/35 in controls.

Measured with immunoSEQ multiplex PCR; TCRdb has only the in-frame clones, and not every one. The repertoire holds 30,000 to 40,000 clones, with over 70% as singletons. V gave up 0 bases and J gave up 8 bases, with 16 bases separating them. CDR3 length equals 16 residues. CDR1 is KGHSH, CDR2 LQKENI, per germline. On this clone itself: The antigen remains unidentified.

The sample comprised CD4+ T cells from blood buffy coats. This receptor was obtained from a human donor in good health. The chain recombines TRBV18 with TRBJ1-4; D may be TRBD1 (6 bases). CDR3 loop: CASSPPLQERGEKLFF. The CDR3 DNA reads TGTGCCAGCTCACCACCATTGCAGGAGAGGGGGGAAAAACTGTTTTTT.